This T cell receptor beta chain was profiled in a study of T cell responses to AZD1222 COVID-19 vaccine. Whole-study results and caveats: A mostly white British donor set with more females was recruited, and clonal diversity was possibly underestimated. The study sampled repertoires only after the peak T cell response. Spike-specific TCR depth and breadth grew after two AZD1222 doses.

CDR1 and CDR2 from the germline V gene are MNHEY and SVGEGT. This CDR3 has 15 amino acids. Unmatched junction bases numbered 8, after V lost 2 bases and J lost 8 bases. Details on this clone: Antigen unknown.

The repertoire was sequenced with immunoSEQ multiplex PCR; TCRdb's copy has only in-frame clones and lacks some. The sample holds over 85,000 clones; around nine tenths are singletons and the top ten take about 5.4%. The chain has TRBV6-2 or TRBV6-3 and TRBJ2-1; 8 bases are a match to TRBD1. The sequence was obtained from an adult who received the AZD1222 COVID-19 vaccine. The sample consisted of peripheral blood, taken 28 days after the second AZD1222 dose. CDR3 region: CASSYMAGGRYEQFF. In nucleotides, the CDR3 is TGTGCCAGCAGTTACATGGCAGGGGGCAGGTATGAGCAGTTCTTC.